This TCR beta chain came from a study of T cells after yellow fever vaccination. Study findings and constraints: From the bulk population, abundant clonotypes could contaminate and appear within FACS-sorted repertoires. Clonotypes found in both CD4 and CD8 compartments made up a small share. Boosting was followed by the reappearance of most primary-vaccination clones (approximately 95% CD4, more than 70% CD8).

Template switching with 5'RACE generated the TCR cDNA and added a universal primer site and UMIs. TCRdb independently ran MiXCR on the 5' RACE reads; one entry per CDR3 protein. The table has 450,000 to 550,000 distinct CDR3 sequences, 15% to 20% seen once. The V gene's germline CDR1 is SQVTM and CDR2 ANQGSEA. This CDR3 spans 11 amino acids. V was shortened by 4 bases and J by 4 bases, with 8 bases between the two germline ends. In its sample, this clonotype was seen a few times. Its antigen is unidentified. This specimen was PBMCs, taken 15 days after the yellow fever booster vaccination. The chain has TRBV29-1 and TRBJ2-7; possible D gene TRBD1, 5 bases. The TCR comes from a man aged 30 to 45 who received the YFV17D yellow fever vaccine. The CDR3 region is CSVGQLYEQYF. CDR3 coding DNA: TGCAGCGTTGGACAGCTGTACGAGCAGTACTTC.